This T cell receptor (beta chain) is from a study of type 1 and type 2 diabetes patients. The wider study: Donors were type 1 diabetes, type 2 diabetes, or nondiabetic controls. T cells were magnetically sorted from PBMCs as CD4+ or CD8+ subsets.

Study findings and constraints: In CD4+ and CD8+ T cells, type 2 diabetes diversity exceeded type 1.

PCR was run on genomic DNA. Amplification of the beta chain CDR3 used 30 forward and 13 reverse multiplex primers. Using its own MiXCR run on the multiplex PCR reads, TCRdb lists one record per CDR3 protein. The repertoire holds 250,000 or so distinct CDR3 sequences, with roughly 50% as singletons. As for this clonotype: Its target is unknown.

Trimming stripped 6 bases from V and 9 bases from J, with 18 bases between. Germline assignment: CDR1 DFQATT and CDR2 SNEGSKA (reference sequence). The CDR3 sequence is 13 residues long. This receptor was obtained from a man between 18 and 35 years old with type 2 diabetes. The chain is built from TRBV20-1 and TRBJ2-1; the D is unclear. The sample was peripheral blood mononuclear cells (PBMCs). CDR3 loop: CSAARLLGGEQFF. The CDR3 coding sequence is TGCAGTGCCGCCCGCTTGCTAGGTGGTGAGCAGTTCTTC.